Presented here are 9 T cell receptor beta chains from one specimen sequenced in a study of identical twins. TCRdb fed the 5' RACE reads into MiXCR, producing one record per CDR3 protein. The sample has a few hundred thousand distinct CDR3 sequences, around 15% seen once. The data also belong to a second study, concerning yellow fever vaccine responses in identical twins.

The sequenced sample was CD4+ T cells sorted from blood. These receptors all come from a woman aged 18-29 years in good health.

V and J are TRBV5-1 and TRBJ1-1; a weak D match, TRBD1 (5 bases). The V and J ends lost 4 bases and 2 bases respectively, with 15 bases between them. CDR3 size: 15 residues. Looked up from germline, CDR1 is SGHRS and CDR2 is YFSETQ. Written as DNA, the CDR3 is TGCGCCAGCAGCCCCCAAGGGACCGGAAACACTGAAGCTTTCTTT. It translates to CASSPQGTGNTEAFF.

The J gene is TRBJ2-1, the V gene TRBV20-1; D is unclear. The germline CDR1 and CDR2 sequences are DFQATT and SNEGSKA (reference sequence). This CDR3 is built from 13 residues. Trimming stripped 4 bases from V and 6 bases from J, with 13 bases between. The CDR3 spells CSATLQRRNEQFF. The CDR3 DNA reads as TGCAGTGCTACCCTACAAAGACGCAATGAGCAGTTCTTC.

CDR3 protein: CASSYQGAGAEAFF. The CDR3 DNA sequence: TGCGCCAGCAGCTATCAGGGGGCTGGAGCTGAAGCTTTCTTT. The rearrangement links TRBV5-1 to TRBJ1-1, with 8 bases aligning to TRBD1. The germline CDR1 and CDR2 sequences are SGHRS and YFSETQ. The CDR3 sequence is 14 residues long. The trim removed 3 bases at V and 6 bases at J, leaving 7 bases unmatched.

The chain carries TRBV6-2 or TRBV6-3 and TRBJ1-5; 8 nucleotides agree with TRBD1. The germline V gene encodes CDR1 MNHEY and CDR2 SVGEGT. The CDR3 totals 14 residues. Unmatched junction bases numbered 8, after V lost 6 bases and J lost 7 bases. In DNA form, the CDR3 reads TGTGCCAGCAGAGAACAGGGGGACTTGCAGCCCCAGCATTTT. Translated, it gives CASREQGDLQPQHF.

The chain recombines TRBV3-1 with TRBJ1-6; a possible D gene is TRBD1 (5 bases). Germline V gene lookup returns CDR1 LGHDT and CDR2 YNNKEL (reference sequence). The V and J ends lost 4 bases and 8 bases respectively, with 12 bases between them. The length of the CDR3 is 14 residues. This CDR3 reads CASSRKGVDSPLHF. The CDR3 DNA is TGTGCCAGCAGCCGTAAAGGGGTGGATTCACCCCTCCACTTT.

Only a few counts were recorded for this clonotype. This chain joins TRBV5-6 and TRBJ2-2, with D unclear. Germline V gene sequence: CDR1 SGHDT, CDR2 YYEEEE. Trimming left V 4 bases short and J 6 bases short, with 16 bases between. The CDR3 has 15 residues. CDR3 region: CASSTQNRIAGELFF. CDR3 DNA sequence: TGTGCCAGCAGCACCCAAAACCGAATCGCCGGGGAGCTGTTTTTT.

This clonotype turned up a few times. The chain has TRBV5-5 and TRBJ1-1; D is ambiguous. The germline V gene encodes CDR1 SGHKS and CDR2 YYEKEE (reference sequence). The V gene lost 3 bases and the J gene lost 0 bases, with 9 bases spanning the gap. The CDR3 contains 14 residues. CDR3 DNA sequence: TGTGCCAGCAGCTGGGCTATTATGAACACTGAAGCTTTCTTT. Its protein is CASSWAIMNTEAFF. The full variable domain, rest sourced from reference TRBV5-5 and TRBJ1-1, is DAGVTQSPTHLIKTRGQQVTLRCSPISGHKSVSWYQQVLGQGPQFIFQYYEKEERGRGNFPDRFSARQFPNYSSELNVNALLLGDSALYLCASSWAIMNTEAFFGQGTRLTVV.

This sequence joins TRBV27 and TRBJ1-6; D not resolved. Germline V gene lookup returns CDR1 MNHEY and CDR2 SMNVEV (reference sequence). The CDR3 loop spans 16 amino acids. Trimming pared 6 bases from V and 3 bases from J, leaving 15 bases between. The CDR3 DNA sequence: TGTGCCAGCAGGCTCACAACAGCTAACTATAATTCACCCCTCCACTTT. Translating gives CASRLTTANYNSPLHF.

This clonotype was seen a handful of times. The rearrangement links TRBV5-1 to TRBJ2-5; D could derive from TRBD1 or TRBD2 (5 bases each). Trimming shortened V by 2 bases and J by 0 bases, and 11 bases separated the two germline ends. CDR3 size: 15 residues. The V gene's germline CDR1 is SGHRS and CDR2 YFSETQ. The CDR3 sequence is CASSFSGPYQETQYF. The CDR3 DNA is TGCGCCAGCAGCTTCTCGGGGCCCTACCAAGAGACCCAGTACTTC.